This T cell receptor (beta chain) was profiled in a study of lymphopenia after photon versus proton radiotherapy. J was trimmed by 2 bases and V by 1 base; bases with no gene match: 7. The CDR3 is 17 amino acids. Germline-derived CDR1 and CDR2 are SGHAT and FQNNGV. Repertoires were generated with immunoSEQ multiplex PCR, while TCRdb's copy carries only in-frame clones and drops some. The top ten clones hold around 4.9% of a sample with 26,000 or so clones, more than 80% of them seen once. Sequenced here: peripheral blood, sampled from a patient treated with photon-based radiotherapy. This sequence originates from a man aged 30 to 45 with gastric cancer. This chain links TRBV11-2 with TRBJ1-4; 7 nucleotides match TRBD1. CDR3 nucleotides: TGTGCCAGCAGCTTAGGACAGGGAGGCGTGACTAATGAAAAACTGTTTTTT. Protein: CASSLGQGGVTNEKLFF.